Below, 7 T cell receptor beta chains from the same sample are listed, as sequenced in a study of T cell changes during pregnancy in multiple sclerosis. Method: immunoSEQ multiplex PCR; TCRdb's copy keeps in-frame clones and lacks some. The table lists 64,000 or so clones, approximately 96% of them singletons. Sequencing was performed on CD8+ T cells from peripheral blood mononuclear cells, taken after pregnancy. The source is a female donor with multiple sclerosis, enrolled in a pregnancy study.

The chain recombines TRBV4-1 with TRBJ1-5; D ambiguous. Germline V gene sequence: CDR1 MGHRA, CDR2 YSYEKL. Trimming removed 1 base at V and 0 bases at J, with 10 bases between. This CDR3 is 16 amino acids long. Here the CDR3 reads CASSQAEIDSNQPQHF. The DNA of the CDR3 is TGCGCCAGCAGCCAAGCTGAGATCGATAGCAATCAGCCCCAGCATTTT.

The V and J genes are TRBV28 and TRBJ2-2; 11 bases agree with TRBD2. The CDR3 totals 22 residues. V shed 5 bases, J shed 0 bases, and the junction held 20 bases outside the gene matches. Germline values: CDR1 MDHEN, CDR2 SYDVKM. Here the CDR3 DNA reads TGTGCCAGCAGTCCTCCGCCTGGCACCGGGACTAGCGGATTCGCGAACACCGGGGAGCTGTTTTTT. Its protein product is CASSPPPGTGTSGFANTGELFF.

The J gene is TRBJ2-7, the V gene TRBV27; D not certain. Trimming removed 5 bases at V and 5 bases at J, with 13 bases between. The CDR3 length is 13 residues. The germline gives CDR1 MNHEY, CDR2 SMNVEV (reference sequence). The CDR3 region is CASSPRRLDEQYF. CDR3 bases: TGTGCCAGCAGTCCCCGGAGACTCGACGAGCAGTACTTC.

The chain joins TRBV6-5 to TRBJ2-1, with 9 bases lining up with TRBD1. V trimming: 2 bases; J trimming: 9 bases; junction bases outside the gene matches: 2. The CDR3 sequence is 13 residues long. Germline CDR1 reads MNHEY; CDR2 reads SVGAGI. CDR3 nucleotides: TGTGCCAGCAGTTACGGACAGGGGAGTGAGCAGTTCTTC. Protein sequence: CASSYGQGSEQFF.

This clone was counted once. Additional DNA sequences in this sample encode the identical CDR3. The chain is built from TRBV5-4 and TRBJ2-1, with 8 bases lining up with TRBD2. CDR1 is SGHNT and CDR2 is YYREEE in the germline V gene (reference sequence). J lost 10 bases, V lost 2 bases, and 8 bases had no gene match. The CDR3 is 14 amino acids. CDR3 sequence (DNA): TGTGCCAGCAGCTTTAGCGGGATGATCAACGAGCAGTTCTTC. This translates into CASSFSGMINEQFF.

This chain uses TRBV5-1 with TRBJ2-5; weak D call: TRBD2 (5 bases). This CDR3 is built from 13 residues. CDR1 is SGHRS, CDR2 YFSETQ, per germline. V was trimmed by 4 bases and J by 1 base, leaving 8 bases between them. CDR3 nucleotides: TGCGCCAGCAGCGATGCGGGCCAAGAGACCCAGTACTTC. It encodes CASSDAGQETQYF. Full variable domain (remainder filled in from reference TRBV5-1 and TRBJ2-5): KAGVTQTPRYLIKTRGQQVTLSCSPISGHRSVSWYQQTPGQGLQFLFEYFSETQRNKGNFPGRFSGRQFSNSRSEMNVSTLELGDSALYLCASSDAGQETQYFGPGTRLLVL.

The rearrangement uses TRBV19 and TRBJ2-5, with TRBD1 matching 10 bases. After removal of 6 bases from V and 5 bases from J, the junction contained 6 bases not matched to a gene. The CDR3 extends over 14 amino acids. Germline assignment: CDR1 LNHDA and CDR2 SQIVND (reference sequence). The CDR3, as DNA: TGTGCCAGTAGCGACCTGGGACAGGGGGAGACCCAGTACTTC. Protein sequence: CASSDLGQGETQYF.